The 10 T cell receptor beta chains below all came from one sample that was sequenced in a study of cytomegalovirus exposure and HLA in healthy donors. With 60 Vbeta and 13 Jbeta primers, the PCR was carried out. Sequencing was performed with immunoSEQ multiplex PCR; in TCRdb, only in-frame clones are kept and a portion is missing. The table lists approximately 190,000 clones, approximately 81% of them singletons. The source material was PBMCs. The receptors come from a boy between 10 and 17 years old in good health and CMV-seronegative.

The V call is TRBV11-2, the J call TRBJ2-2; maybe TRBD1 (6 bases). Per germline, CDR1 SGHAT and CDR2 FQNNGV. The V end was cut by 5 bases, the J end by 2 bases, with 9 bases between. The CDR3 totals 14 residues. The CDR3 region has the DNA TGTGCCAGCAGCAAGGACAGCAACACCGGGGAGCTGTTTTTT. It translates to CASSKDSNTGELFF.

This CDR3 is CASSPDRAWGNYGYTF. In DNA form, the CDR3 reads TGTGCCAGCAGCCCGGACAGGGCCTGGGGCAACTATGGCTACACCTTC. The V call is TRBV9, the J call TRBJ1-2, with 8 bases identical to TRBD1. The V gene's germline CDR1 is SGDLS and CDR2 YYNGEE. Germline trimming cut 4 bases from V and 2 bases from J; bases unmatched to any gene: 10. The CDR3 has 16 residues.

V usage is TRBV7-2 and J usage is TRBJ2-7; 10 positions match TRBD2. From germline, CDR1 is SGHTA and CDR2 FQGNSA. J gave up 5 bases and V 5 bases, and 12 bases lay outside the gene matches. This CDR3 is 16 amino acids long. The CDR3 reads CASSRLSGRPAHEQYF. CDR3 DNA sequence: TGTGCCAGCAGCCGACTTAGCGGGAGGCCCGCCCACGAGCAGTACTTC.

This chain links TRBV5-4 with TRBJ2-7; the match to TRBD1 covers 11 bases. Germline V gene sequence: CDR1 SGHNT, CDR2 YYREEE (reference sequence). CDR3 length equals 15 residues. V shed 4 bases and J 4 bases; nucleotides not matched to a gene: 7. The CDR3 DNA reads as TGTGCCAGCAGCCTGGGACAGGGGGTTGGGTACGAGCAGTACTTC. As protein: CASSLGQGVGYEQYF.

This clone was seen only a few times. J is TRBJ2-1 and V is TRBV6-5, with unresolved D. CDR1 is MNHEY and CDR2 is SVGAGI in the germline V gene. This CDR3 contains 13 residues. V was pared by 5 bases and J by 3 bases, with 8 bases between. CDR3 region: CASSDTVYNEQFF. The CDR3 nucleotides read TGTGCCAGCAGTGATACAGTCTACAATGAGCAGTTCTTC.

This chain links TRBV4-3 with TRBJ2-3; TRBD2 is a possible D gene (6 bases). In germline, CDR1 is LGHNA, CDR2 YSLEER. There are 14 residues in the CDR3. The V end was cut by 0 bases, the J end by 8 bases, with 12 bases between. The CDR3 coding sequence is TGCGCCAGCAGCCAAGAAGTTGCGGGGAGTACGCAGTATTTT. Protein: CASSQEVAGSTQYF.

This clone was seen more than once but under ten times. Other nucleotide sequences from this sample produce the same CDR3. The chain joins TRBV9 to TRBJ1-4, with TRBD1 identical over 8 bases. Germline V gene data show CDR1 as SGDLS and CDR2 as YYNGEE. The CDR3 has 14 residues. After removal of 1 base from V and 5 bases from J, the junction contained 1 base not matched to a gene. DNA for the CDR3: TGTGCCAGCAGCGTACAGGGGGCAAATGAAAAACTGTTTTTT. It codes for CASSVQGANEKLFF.

V gene TRBV11-2 combines with J gene TRBJ2-1, with 9 bases matching TRBD1. Germline-derived CDR1 and CDR2 are SGHAT and FQNNGV. The V gene end was trimmed by 4 bases and the J gene end by 0 bases; junction bases not matched to a gene: 1. This CDR3 is 15 amino acids long. Here the CDR3 DNA reads TGTGCCAGCAGCTCGACAGGGGGCTCCTACAATGAGCAGTTCTTC. This codes for CASSSTGGSYNEQFF.

The chain recombines TRBV18 with TRBJ2-3; TRBD1 is a possible D gene (6 bases). The germline gives CDR1 KGHSH, CDR2 LQKENI. The CDR3 runs 15 residues. V was pared by 3 bases and J by 0 bases, with 10 bases between. The CDR3 region is CASSPGQYSTDTQYF. CDR3 nucleotide sequence: TGTGCCAGCTCACCCGGACAGTATAGCACAGATACGCAGTATTTT.

The CDR3 reads CASREDRVRDGRGYTF. The CDR3 nucleotides are TGTGCCAGCAGGGAGGACAGGGTCCGCGACGGCCGTGGCTACACCTTC. The chain links TRBV25-1 to TRBJ1-2; TRBD1 aligns across 8 bases. The CDR3 has 16 residues. The germline V gene has CDR1 MGHDK and CDR2 SYGVNS. V gave up 6 bases and J gave up 7 bases; unmatched junction bases: 16.